This is a list of T cell receptor beta chains from one sample in a study of blood T cell repertoires in COVID-19. The assay was immunoSEQ multiplex PCR, and TCRdb's table has in-frame clones only and misses some. The top ten hold about 1.2% of the sample, which has roughly 330,000 clones, around 83% seen once. The material sequenced was peripheral blood. The origin of the receptors is a woman in her forties or fifties with acute or convalescent COVID-19. Both conserved end residues are part of each CDR3. The order of the fields is V gene, J gene, D gene, clone size, CDR3 protein, CDR3 DNA. The D gene is left open where the match is weak. Part of the rows lack a size; the others show once, few, many or a class for expanded clones.

V gene: TRBV11-3
J gene: TRBJ2-1
D gene: TRBD2
clone size: .
CDR3 protein: CASSRRLAGDLMGGNEQFF
CDR3 DNA: TGTGCCAGCAGCCGTAGACTAGCGGGAGACCTGATGGGCGGCAATGAGCAGTTCTTC

V gene: TRBV7-7
J gene: TRBJ1-3
D gene: TRBD1
clone size: .
CDR3 protein: CASSLYPLGQAVPGYTIYF
CDR3 DNA: TGTGCCAGCAGCTTATACCCCTTAGGACAGGCGGTGCCGGGATACACCATATATTTT

V gene: TRBV6-2/TRBV6-3
J gene: TRBJ1-1
D gene: .
clone size: .
CDR3 protein: CASSYITSKGDGTYTEAFF
CDR3 DNA: TGTGCCAGCAGTTACATTACTTCAAAAGGGGACGGGACATACACTGAAGCTTTCTTT

V gene: TRBV2
J gene: TRBJ2-3
D gene: TRBD2
clone size: .
CDR3 protein: CASSGRGGSDTQYF
CDR3 DNA: TGTGCCAGCAGTGGGCGGGGGGGTTCAGATACGCAGTATTTT

V gene: TRBV11-2
J gene: TRBJ1-2
D gene: .
clone size: few
CDR3 protein: CASSLTGLVGYTF
CDR3 DNA: TGTGCCAGCAGCTTAACAGGGCTGGTCGGCTACACCTTC

V gene: TRBV7-9
J gene: TRBJ1-1
D gene: .
clone size: once
CDR3 protein: CATGLLNTEAFF
CDR3 DNA: TGTGCCACGGGACTTTTGAACACTGAAGCTTTCTTT

V gene: TRBV5-6
J gene: TRBJ1-1
D gene: TRBD1
clone size: .
CDR3 protein: CASSQHRGGTEAFF
CDR3 DNA: TGTGCCAGCAGCCAGCACAGGGGGGGCACTGAAGCTTTCTTT

V gene: TRBV18
J gene: TRBJ2-3
D gene: .
clone size: .
CDR3 protein: CASRDSTDTQYF
CDR3 DNA: TGTGCCAGCCGGGATAGCACAGATACGCAGTATTTT

V gene: TRBV3-1/TRBV3-2
J gene: TRBJ2-1
D gene: .
clone size: .
CDR3 protein: CASSQSDYEQFF
CDR3 DNA: TGTGCCAGCAGCCAAAGTGACTATGAGCAGTTCTTC

V gene: TRBV29-1
J gene: TRBJ2-2
D gene: .
clone size: .
CDR3 protein: CSVLDTGELFF
CDR3 DNA: TGCAGCGTCCTAGACACCGGGGAGCTGTTTTTT

V gene: TRBV24-1
J gene: TRBJ2-5
D gene: TRBD2
clone size: .
CDR3 protein: CATSPDSGVETQYF
CDR3 DNA: TGTGCCACCAGTCCCGATAGCGGGGTTGAGACCCAGTACTTC

V gene: TRBV30
J gene: TRBJ1-2
D gene: TRBD1
clone size: .
CDR3 protein: CAWRTGPHNTYGYTF
CDR3 DNA: TGTGCCTGGAGGACAGGGCCTCATAATACGTATGGCTACACCTTC

V gene: TRBV10-3
J gene: TRBJ2-2
D gene: .
clone size: .
CDR3 protein: CAISVSNTGELFF
CDR3 DNA: TGTGCCATCAGTGTAAGCAACACCGGGGAGCTGTTTTTT

V gene: TRBV5-6
J gene: TRBJ2-5
D gene: .
clone size: .
CDR3 protein: CASSLTQGLGETQYF
CDR3 DNA: TGTGCCAGCAGCTTAACGCAGGGGTTGGGTGAGACCCAGTACTTC

V gene: TRBV30
J gene: TRBJ2-7
D gene: TRBD1
clone size: few
CDR3 protein: CAWRTGDEQYF
CDR3 DNA: TGTGCCTGGCGGACAGGGGACGAGCAGTACTTC

V gene: TRBV7-2
J gene: TRBJ1-2
D gene: .
clone size: once
CDR3 protein: CASSPTDSSYTF
CDR3 DNA: TGTGCCAGCAGCCCCACTGATAGTAGCTACACCTTC

V gene: TRBV19
J gene: TRBJ2-1
D gene: TRBD2
clone size: .
CDR3 protein: CASKALAGGPLDEQFF
CDR3 DNA: TGTGCCAGTAAGGCATTAGCGGGGGGGCCGTTGGATGAGCAGTTCTTC

V gene: TRBV4-2
J gene: TRBJ1-2
D gene: TRBD1
clone size: .
CDR3 protein: CASSQTGAGGYTF
CDR3 DNA: TGTGCCAGCAGCCAAACAGGGGCAGGCGGCTACACCTTC

V gene: TRBV19
J gene: TRBJ2-2
D gene: TRBD1
clone size: .
CDR3 protein: CASSIRGRNGELFF
CDR3 DNA: TGTGCCAGTAGTATAAGGGGGCGTAACGGGGAGCTGTTTTTT

V gene: TRBV5-1
J gene: TRBJ2-2
D gene: TRBD2
clone size: few
CDR3 protein: CASSLAVGGDTGELFF
CDR3 DNA: TGCGCCAGCAGCTTGGCCGTGGGAGGGGACACCGGGGAGCTGTTTTTT

V gene: TRBV10-3
J gene: TRBJ1-2
D gene: .
clone size: .
CDR3 protein: CATMSEDVSGYTF
CDR3 DNA: TGTGCCACCATGAGCGAGGATGTGTCTGGCTACACCTTC

V gene: TRBV10-2
J gene: TRBJ2-3
D gene: TRBD2
clone size: .
CDR3 protein: CATSGGALDTQYF
CDR3 DNA: TGCGCCACTAGCGGGGGGGCCTTGGATACGCAGTATTTT

V gene: TRBV5-6
J gene: TRBJ1-3
D gene: .
clone size: once
CDR3 protein: CASRLAGGGSGNTIYF
CDR3 DNA: TGTGCCAGCAGGCTCGCTGGGGGGGGCTCTGGAAACACCATATATTTT

V gene: TRBV5-1
J gene: TRBJ2-4
D gene: TRBD2
clone size: .
CDR3 protein: CASSPSLAVQNIQYF
CDR3 DNA: TGCGCCAGCAGCCCCTCCCTAGCGGTTCAAAACATTCAGTACTTC

V gene: TRBV4-1
J gene: TRBJ2-3
D gene: TRBD2
clone size: once
CDR3 protein: CADTPQRETDTQYF
CDR3 DNA: TGCGCCGACACCCCCCAGCGGGAGACAGATACGCAGTATTTT

V gene: TRBV14
J gene: TRBJ2-6
D gene: TRBD1
clone size: .
CDR3 protein: CASSQGPGTGWSGANVLTF
CDR3 DNA: TGTGCCAGCAGCCAAGGCCCCGGGACAGGGTGGTCGGGGGCCAACGTCCTGACTTTC

V gene: TRBV4-1
J gene: TRBJ1-2
D gene: TRBD1
clone size: few
CDR3 protein: CASSQEYRGRGGYTF
CDR3 DNA: TGCGCCAGCAGCCAAGAATACAGGGGGCGTGGTGGCTACACCTTC

V gene: TRBV24-1
J gene: TRBJ2-5
D gene: .
clone size: .
CDR3 protein: CATSASGARETQYF
CDR3 DNA: TGTGCCACCAGTGCCTCGGGTGCAAGGGAGACCCAGTACTTC

V gene: TRBV28
J gene: TRBJ1-4
D gene: TRBD1
clone size: .
CDR3 protein: CASLQDRLINEKLFF
CDR3 DNA: TGTGCCAGCTTACAGGACAGGCTTATTAATGAAAAACTGTTTTTT

V gene: TRBV19
J gene: TRBJ1-2
D gene: .
clone size: .
CDR3 protein: CASNSGGASYGYTF
CDR3 DNA: TGTGCCAGTAACTCCGGGGGGGCTAGTTATGGCTACACCTTC

V gene: TRBV10-1
J gene: TRBJ2-1
D gene: TRBD1
clone size: .
CDR3 protein: CASSVNTGTGGHEQFF
CDR3 DNA: TGCGCCAGCAGCGTAAACACCGGGACAGGGGGCCATGAGCAGTTCTTC

V gene: TRBV3-1/TRBV3-2
J gene: TRBJ1-2
D gene: TRBD1
clone size: .
CDR3 protein: CASSQGQGDYGYTF
CDR3 DNA: TGTGCCAGCAGCCAAGGTCAGGGGGACTATGGCTACACCTTC

V gene: TRBV19
J gene: TRBJ2-3
D gene: .
clone size: .
CDR3 protein: CASSIPGRTDTQYF
CDR3 DNA: TGTGCCAGTAGTATCCCAGGTCGCACAGATACGCAGTATTTT

V gene: TRBV5-1
J gene: TRBJ1-2
D gene: TRBD1
clone size: .
CDR3 protein: CASSLGTGGGSYTF
CDR3 DNA: TGCGCCAGCAGCTTGGGGACAGGGGGCGGCAGCTACACCTTC

V gene: TRBV15
J gene: TRBJ2-7
D gene: TRBD2
clone size: .
CDR3 protein: CATSPQAREGYEQYF
CDR3 DNA: TGTGCCACCAGCCCCCAGGCAAGGGAGGGGTACGAGCAGTACTTC

V gene: TRBV3-1/TRBV3-2
J gene: TRBJ2-3
D gene: .
clone size: .
CDR3 protein: CASSQAGPETLDTQYF
CDR3 DNA: TGTGCCAGCAGCCAAGCAGGGCCTGAAACTTTGGATACGCAGTATTTT

V gene: TRBV3-1/TRBV3-2
J gene: TRBJ1-2
D gene: .
clone size: .
CDR3 protein: CASSQARQGYTF
CDR3 DNA: TGTGCCAGCAGCCAGGCCCGACAGGGCTACACCTTC

V gene: TRBV7-2
J gene: TRBJ1-1
D gene: .
clone size: .
CDR3 protein: CASSIITGATEAFF
CDR3 DNA: TGTGCCAGCAGCATAATTACAGGAGCTACTGAAGCTTTCTTT

V gene: TRBV11-2
J gene: TRBJ2-7
D gene: .
clone size: once
CDR3 protein: CASSLEGGRGADEQYF
CDR3 DNA: TGTGCCAGCAGCTTAGAGGGCGGCAGGGGAGCAGACGAGCAGTACTTC